The clone carrying this TCR beta chain has only a few counts. Its specificity is not known. The data stem from a study of cytomegalovirus exposure and HLA in healthy donors. General observations from the study: There was a cluster of highly shared sequence variants that was likely a sequencing artifact. An analysis done earlier found most TCR beta V segments productive about 87% or about 30% of the time.

Amplification used 60 Vbeta primers and 13 Jbeta primers. Only in-frame clones appear in the TCRdb table, and some are missing; sequencing was by immunoSEQ multiplex PCR. The table includes under 200,000 clones, 9.5% to 15% detected once. Each of the donors was a healthy bone marrow donor. Germline lookup yields CDR1 SGHKS and CDR2 YYEKEE (reference sequence). The CDR3 runs to 13 residues. Trimming removed 2 bases from V and 10 bases from J; junction bases left unmatched: 0. This chain uses TRBV5-5 with TRBJ2-1, with 13 bases fitting TRBD2. The source material was PBMCs. This receptor was obtained from a man aged 45-65 years in good health and CMV-seropositive. The CDR3 protein is CASSLLAGGEQFF. In DNA, the CDR3 is TGTGCCAGCAGCTTACTAGCGGGAGGGGAGCAGTTCTTC.